The clone carrying this T cell receptor beta chain occurred many times. Its antigen is currently unknown. These data originate in a study of CD8 T cells in ankylosing spondylitis. Libraries of TCR beta came from quantitative 5'-RACE with molecular barcodes. TCRdb itself ran the 5' RACE reads through MiXCR, one entry per CDR3 protein. The sample has more than 35,000 distinct CDR3 sequences; around 6% are singletons. Study results and limitations: Disease-associated clones were reportedly significantly overrepresented in matched ankylosing spondylitis synovial fluid. Within peripheral blood, clones linked to disease were CD8+ and relatively rare. Seemingly distinctive of ankylosing spondylitis blood was a TCR beta motif formed by eight highly homologous variants.

Sequenced: blood, either unsorted or a sorted T cell fraction (not recorded which). This clonotype was sampled from a male donor with ankylosing spondylitis or in good health (not recorded which).

This CDR3 reads CASSLRRDNEQFF. In nucleotides, the CDR3 is TGTGCCAGCAGTTTAAGGCGGGACAATGAGCAGTTCTTC. This chain uses TRBV12-3 or TRBV12-4 with TRBJ2-1; weak D call: TRBD2 (5 bases). The CDR3 spans 13 residues. V gave up 2 bases and J gave up 5 bases, with 7 bases separating them.